This is a list of T cell receptor beta chains from one sample in a study of identical twins. Each CDR3 protein gets one entry after TCRdb re-called the 5' RACE reads with MiXCR. The sample lists about 490,000 distinct CDR3 sequences, nearly 15% occurring once. These data were also reused for a study on yellow fever vaccine responses in identical twins.

Sequencing input: CD4+ T cells sorted from blood. All receptors derive from a woman between 18 and 29 years old in good health. CDR3s include the opening cysteine and the closing phenylalanine or tryptophan. The order of the fields is V gene, D gene, clone size, J gene, CDR3 protein, CDR3 DNA. A D gene is named only where the DNA matches it firmly. Expanded clones are given a class, and other clones once, few, many or no size at all.

v_gene: TRBV7-9; d_gene: TRBD2; abundance: many; j_gene: TRBJ2-3; CDR3aa: CASKAWTSGNTDTQYF; CDR3nt: TGTGCCAGTAAAGCCTGGACTAGCGGAAACACAGATACGCAGTATTTT
v_gene: TRBV7-2; d_gene: .; abundance: many; j_gene: TRBJ1-5; CDR3aa: CASSLQGGNQPQHF; CDR3nt: TGTGCCAGCAGCTTACAGGGTGGAAATCAGCCCCAGCATTTT
v_gene: TRBV20-1; d_gene: TRBD2; abundance: many; j_gene: TRBJ2-3; CDR3aa: CSARIGLAGVGSAQYF; CDR3nt: TGCAGTGCTAGAATAGGACTAGCGGGTGTTGGTAGCGCGCAGTATTTT
v_gene: TRBV10-3; d_gene: .; abundance: .; j_gene: TRBJ2-5; CDR3aa: CAITPRVQETQYF; CDR3nt: TGTGCCATCACCCCCCGGGTCCAAGAGACCCAGTACTTC
v_gene: TRBV5-1; d_gene: .; abundance: many; j_gene: TRBJ2-1; CDR3aa: CASSMEGEQFF; CDR3nt: TGCGCCAGCAGCATGGAGGGTGAGCAGTTCTTC
v_gene: TRBV20-1; d_gene: TRBD1; abundance: few; j_gene: TRBJ1-4; CDR3aa: CSARDGTGHEKLFF; CDR3nt: TGCAGTGCTAGAGATGGGACAGGGCATGAAAAACTGTTTTTT
v_gene: TRBV6-2/TRBV6-3; d_gene: .; abundance: few; j_gene: TRBJ2-2; CDR3aa: CASRTDRNTGELFF; CDR3nt: TGTGCCAGCAGAACGGACAGGAACACCGGGGAGCTGTTTTTT
v_gene: TRBV28; d_gene: .; abundance: .; j_gene: TRBJ2-5; CDR3aa: CASSRDGTETQYF; CDR3nt: TGTGCCAGCAGCCGGGACGGCACGGAGACCCAGTACTTC
v_gene: TRBV28; d_gene: .; abundance: .; j_gene: TRBJ2-3; CDR3aa: CASSLRQPSTDTQYF; CDR3nt: TGTGCCAGCAGTTTGAGACAGCCTAGCACAGATACGCAGTATTTT
v_gene: TRBV5-4; d_gene: .; abundance: .; j_gene: TRBJ1-2; CDR3aa: CASSLGGLANYGYTF; CDR3nt: TGTGCCAGCAGCCTGGGGGGACTAGCTAACTATGGCTACACCTTC
v_gene: TRBV20-1; d_gene: .; abundance: few; j_gene: TRBJ2-3; CDR3aa: CSASDGTPGSTDTQYF; CDR3nt: TGCAGTGCTAGTGATGGGACGCCGGGCAGCACAGATACGCAGTATTTT
v_gene: TRBV7-2; d_gene: .; abundance: many; j_gene: TRBJ2-1; CDR3aa: CASSLSSLDEQFF; CDR3nt: TGTGCCAGCAGCTTATCCTCTCTGGATGAGCAGTTCTTC
v_gene: TRBV12-3/TRBV12-4; d_gene: .; abundance: few; j_gene: TRBJ1-1; CDR3aa: CASSFRNEAFF; CDR3nt: TGTGCCAGCAGTTTCAGAAATGAAGCTTTCTTT
v_gene: TRBV6-5; d_gene: TRBD2; abundance: .; j_gene: TRBJ2-3; CDR3aa: CASSYGGVLTTDTQYF; CDR3nt: TGTGCCAGCAGTTACGGGGGGGTGCTTACCACAGATACGCAGTATTTT
v_gene: TRBV5-6; d_gene: TRBD1; abundance: .; j_gene: TRBJ1-1; CDR3aa: CASSFAGTGSTEAFF; CDR3nt: TGTGCCAGCAGCTTTGCCGGGACAGGGAGCACTGAAGCTTTCTTT
v_gene: TRBV15; d_gene: .; abundance: few; j_gene: TRBJ2-5; CDR3aa: CATRRLSSQDQYF; CDR3nt: TGTGCCACCAGGAGGTTAAGCTCCCAGGACCAGTACTTC
v_gene: TRBV12-3/TRBV12-4; d_gene: .; abundance: .; j_gene: TRBJ2-3; CDR3aa: CASSPSRNTDTQYF; CDR3nt: TGTGCCAGCAGCCCTAGCAGAAACACAGATACGCAGTATTTT
v_gene: TRBV20-1; d_gene: .; abundance: few; j_gene: TRBJ2-7; CDR3aa: CSARRGPSDSGEQYF; CDR3nt: TGCAGTGCTAGAAGAGGGCCTAGCGACTCGGGTGAGCAGTACTTC
v_gene: TRBV7-9; d_gene: .; abundance: .; j_gene: TRBJ2-5; CDR3aa: CASSLNPQIQETQYF; CDR3nt: TGTGCCAGCAGTCTAAACCCCCAAATTCAAGAGACCCAGTACTTC
v_gene: TRBV5-5; d_gene: TRBD2; abundance: few; j_gene: TRBJ2-1; CDR3aa: CASSLERTSGSSVYEQFF; CDR3nt: TGTGCCAGCAGCTTGGAACGGACTAGCGGGAGCTCTGTTTATGAGCAGTTCTTC
v_gene: TRBV29-1; d_gene: .; abundance: many; j_gene: TRBJ2-1; CDR3aa: CSVRVATTYNEQFF; CDR3nt: TGCAGCGTTCGAGTCGCGACCACCTACAATGAGCAGTTCTTC
v_gene: TRBV6-1; d_gene: .; abundance: .; j_gene: TRBJ1-1; CDR3aa: CASSGRMNTEAFF; CDR3nt: TGTGCCAGCAGTGGACGGATGAACACTGAAGCTTTCTTT
v_gene: TRBV20-1; d_gene: .; abundance: few; j_gene: TRBJ1-1; CDR3aa: CSARDLGDTEAFF; CDR3nt: TGCAGTGCTAGAGATTTGGGGGACACTGAAGCTTTCTTT
v_gene: TRBV2; d_gene: .; abundance: few; j_gene: TRBJ1-1; CDR3aa: CASSFRINTEAFF; CDR3nt: TGTGCCAGCAGCTTTCGAATTAACACTGAAGCTTTCTTT